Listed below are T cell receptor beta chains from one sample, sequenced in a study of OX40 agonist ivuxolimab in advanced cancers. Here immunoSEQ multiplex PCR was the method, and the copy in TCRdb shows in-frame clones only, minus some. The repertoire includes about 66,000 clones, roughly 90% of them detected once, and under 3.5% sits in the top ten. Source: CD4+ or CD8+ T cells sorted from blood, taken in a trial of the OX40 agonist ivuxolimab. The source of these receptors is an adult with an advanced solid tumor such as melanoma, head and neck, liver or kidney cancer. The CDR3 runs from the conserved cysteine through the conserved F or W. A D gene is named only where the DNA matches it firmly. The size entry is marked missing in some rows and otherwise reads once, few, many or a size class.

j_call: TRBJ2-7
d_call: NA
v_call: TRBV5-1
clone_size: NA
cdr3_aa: CASSTDTGLEQYF
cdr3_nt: TGCGCCAGCAGCACTGATACAGGGCTCGAGCAGTACTTC

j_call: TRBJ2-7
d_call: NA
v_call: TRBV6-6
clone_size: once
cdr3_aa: CASSTSGRAYEQYF
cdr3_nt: TGTGCCAGCAGTACAAGCGGGCGAGCCTACGAGCAGTACTTC

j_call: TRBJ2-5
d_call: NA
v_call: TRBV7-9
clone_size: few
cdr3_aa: CASSPTATSQETQYF
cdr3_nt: TGTGCCAGCAGCCCGACAGCTACCTCTCAAGAGACCCAGTACTTC

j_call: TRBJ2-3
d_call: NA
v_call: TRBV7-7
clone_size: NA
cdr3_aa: CASTQSVGDTQYF
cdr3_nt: TGTGCTAGCACCCAATCGGTGGGGGATACGCAGTATTTT

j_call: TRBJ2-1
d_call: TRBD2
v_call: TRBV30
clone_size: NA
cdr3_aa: CAWILQLAGGEQFF
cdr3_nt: TGTGCCTGGATTCTGCAACTAGCGGGAGGGGAGCAGTTCTTC

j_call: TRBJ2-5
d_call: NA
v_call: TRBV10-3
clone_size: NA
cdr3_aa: CAISESGVRETQYF
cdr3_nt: TGTGCCATCAGTGAGTCCGGGGTCCGGGAGACCCAGTACTTC

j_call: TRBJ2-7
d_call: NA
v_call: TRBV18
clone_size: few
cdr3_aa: CASSPSQVFEQYF
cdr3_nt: TGTGCCAGCTCACCGTCACAGGTCTTCGAGCAGTACTTC

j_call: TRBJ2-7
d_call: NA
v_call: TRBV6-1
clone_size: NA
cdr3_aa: CASSRGPSAEYEQYF
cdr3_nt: TGTGCCAGCAGTCGGGGACCTTCAGCGGAATACGAGCAGTACTTC

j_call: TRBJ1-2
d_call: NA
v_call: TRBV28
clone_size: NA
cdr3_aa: CASRAMSYGYTF
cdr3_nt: TGTGCCAGCAGGGCTATGAGCTATGGCTACACCTTC

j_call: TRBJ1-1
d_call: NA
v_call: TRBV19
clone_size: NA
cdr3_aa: CASSIGGAGTEAFF
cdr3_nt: TGTGCCAGTAGTATAGGGGGCGCGGGCACTGAAGCTTTCTTT

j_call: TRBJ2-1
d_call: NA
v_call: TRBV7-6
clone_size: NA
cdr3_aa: CASSLALQDNEQFF
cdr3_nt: TGTGCCAGCAGCTTAGCGTTACAGGACAATGAGCAGTTCTTC

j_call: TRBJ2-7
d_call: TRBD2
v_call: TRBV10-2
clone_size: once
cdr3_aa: CASSEPTSRSSYEQYF
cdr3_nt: TGCGCCAGCAGTGAGCCGACTAGCAGAAGCTCCTACGAGCAGTACTTC

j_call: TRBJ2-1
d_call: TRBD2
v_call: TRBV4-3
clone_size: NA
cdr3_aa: CASSQTGTSGNEQFF
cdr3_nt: TGCGCCAGCAGCCAGACCGGGACTAGTGGCAATGAGCAGTTCTTC

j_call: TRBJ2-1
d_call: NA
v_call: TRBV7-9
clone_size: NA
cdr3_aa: CASSQEGYNEQFF
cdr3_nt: TGTGCCAGCAGCCAGGAGGGGTACAATGAGCAGTTCTTC

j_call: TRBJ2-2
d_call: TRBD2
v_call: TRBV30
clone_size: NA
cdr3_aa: CAWTSGIGTGELFF
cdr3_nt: TGTGCCTGGACTAGCGGGATAGGCACCGGGGAGCTGTTTTTT

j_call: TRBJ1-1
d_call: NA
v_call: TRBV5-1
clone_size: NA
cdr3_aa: CASSLGIQGRNTEAFF
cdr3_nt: TGCGCCAGCAGCTTGGGGATACAGGGTCGGAACACTGAAGCTTTCTTT

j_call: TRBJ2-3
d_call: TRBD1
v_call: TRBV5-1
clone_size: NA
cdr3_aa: CASSLQGVPSTDTQYF
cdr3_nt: TGCGCCAGCAGCTTACAGGGGGTACCTAGCACAGATACGCAGTATTTT

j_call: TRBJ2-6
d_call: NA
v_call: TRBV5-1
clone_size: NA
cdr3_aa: CASSQDSSGANVLTF
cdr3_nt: TGCGCCAGCAGCCAGGACAGCTCTGGGGCCAACGTCCTGACTTTC

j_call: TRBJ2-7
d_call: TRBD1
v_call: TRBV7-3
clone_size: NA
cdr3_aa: CASSQDRDKQYF
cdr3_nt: TGTGCCAGCAGCCAAGACAGGGACAAGCAGTACTTC

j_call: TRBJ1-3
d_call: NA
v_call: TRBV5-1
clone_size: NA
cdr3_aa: CASSLGDGSGNTIYF
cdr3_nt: TGCGCCAGCAGCTTGGGGGACGGCTCTGGAAACACCATATATTTT

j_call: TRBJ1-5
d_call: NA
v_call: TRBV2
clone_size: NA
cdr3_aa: CASSEGGDGNQPQHF
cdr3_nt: TGTGCCAGCAGTGAGGGGGGGGATGGCAATCAGCCCCAGCATTTT

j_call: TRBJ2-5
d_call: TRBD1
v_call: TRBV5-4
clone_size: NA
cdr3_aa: CASSSKDRVETQYF
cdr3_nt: TGTGCCAGCAGCTCCAAGGACAGGGTGGAGACCCAGTACTTC

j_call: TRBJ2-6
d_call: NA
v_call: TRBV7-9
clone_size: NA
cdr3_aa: CASSLAPGFRSGANVLTF
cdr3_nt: TGTGCCAGCAGCTTGGCCCCCGGGTTCCGCTCTGGGGCCAACGTCCTGACTTTC

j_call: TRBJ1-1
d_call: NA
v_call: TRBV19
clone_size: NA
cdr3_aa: CASSSQLTANTEAFF
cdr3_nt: TGTGCCAGTAGTAGCCAGCTGACAGCAAACACTGAAGCTTTCTTT